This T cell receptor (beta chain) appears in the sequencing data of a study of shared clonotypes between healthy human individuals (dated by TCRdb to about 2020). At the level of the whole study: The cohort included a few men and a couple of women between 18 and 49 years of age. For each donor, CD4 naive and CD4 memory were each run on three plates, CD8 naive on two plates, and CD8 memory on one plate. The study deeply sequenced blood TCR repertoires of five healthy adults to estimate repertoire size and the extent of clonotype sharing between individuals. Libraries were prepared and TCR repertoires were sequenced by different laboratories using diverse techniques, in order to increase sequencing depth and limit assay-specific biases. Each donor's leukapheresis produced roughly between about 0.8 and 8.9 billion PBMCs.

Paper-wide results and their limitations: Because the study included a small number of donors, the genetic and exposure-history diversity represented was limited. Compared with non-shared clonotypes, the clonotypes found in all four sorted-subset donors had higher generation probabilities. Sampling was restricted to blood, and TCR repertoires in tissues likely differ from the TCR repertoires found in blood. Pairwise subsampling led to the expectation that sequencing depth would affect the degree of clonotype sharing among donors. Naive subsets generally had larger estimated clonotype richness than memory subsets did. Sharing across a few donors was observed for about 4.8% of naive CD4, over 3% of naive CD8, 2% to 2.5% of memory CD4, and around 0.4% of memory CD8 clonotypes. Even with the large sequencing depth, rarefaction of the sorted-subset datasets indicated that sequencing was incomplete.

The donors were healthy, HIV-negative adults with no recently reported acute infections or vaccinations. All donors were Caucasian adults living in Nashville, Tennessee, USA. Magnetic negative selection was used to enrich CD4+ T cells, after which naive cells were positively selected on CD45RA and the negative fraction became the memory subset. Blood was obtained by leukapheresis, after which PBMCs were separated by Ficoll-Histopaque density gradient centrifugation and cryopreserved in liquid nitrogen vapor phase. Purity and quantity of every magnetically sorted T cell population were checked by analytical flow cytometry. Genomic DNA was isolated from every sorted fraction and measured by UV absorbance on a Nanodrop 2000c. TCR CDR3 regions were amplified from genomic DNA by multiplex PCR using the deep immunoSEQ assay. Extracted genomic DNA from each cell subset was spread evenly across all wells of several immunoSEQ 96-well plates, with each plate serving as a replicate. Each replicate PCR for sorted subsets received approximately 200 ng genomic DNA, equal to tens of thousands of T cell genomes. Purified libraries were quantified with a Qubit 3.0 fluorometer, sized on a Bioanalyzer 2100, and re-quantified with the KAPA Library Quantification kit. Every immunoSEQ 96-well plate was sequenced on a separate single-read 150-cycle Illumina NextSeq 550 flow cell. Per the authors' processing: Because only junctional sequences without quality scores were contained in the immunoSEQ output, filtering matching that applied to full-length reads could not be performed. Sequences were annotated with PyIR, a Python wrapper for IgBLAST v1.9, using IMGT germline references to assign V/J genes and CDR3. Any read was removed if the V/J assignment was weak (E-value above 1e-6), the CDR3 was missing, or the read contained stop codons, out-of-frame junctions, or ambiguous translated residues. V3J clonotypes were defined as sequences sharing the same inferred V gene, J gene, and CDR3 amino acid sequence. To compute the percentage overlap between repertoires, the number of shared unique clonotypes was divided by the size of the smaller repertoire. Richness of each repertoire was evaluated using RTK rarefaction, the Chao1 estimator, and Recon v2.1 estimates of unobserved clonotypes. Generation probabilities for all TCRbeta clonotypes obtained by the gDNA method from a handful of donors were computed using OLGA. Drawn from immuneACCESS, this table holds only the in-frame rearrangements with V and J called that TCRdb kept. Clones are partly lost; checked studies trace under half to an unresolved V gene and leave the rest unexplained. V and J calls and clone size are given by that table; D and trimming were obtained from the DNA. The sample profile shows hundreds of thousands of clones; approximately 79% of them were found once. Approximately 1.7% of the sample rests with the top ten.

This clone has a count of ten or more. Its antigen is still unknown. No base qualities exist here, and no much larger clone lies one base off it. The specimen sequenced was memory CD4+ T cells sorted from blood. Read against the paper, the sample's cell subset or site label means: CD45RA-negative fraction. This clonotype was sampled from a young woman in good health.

The DNA sequence follows: TGTGCCAGCACCGGGACAGGCGACACCGGGGAGCTGTTTTTT. Translated, it reads CASTGTGDTGELFF. Recombination joined TRBV2 with TRBJ2-2; TRBD1 lines up with 8 middle nucleotides. The CDR3 contains 14 residues, cysteine and phenylalanine counted. The DNA shown is the 42-base CDR3, in frame from base 1. CDR1 and CDR2, per the germline V gene, are SNHLY and FYNNEI. Compared with germline, V lacks 7 bases and J lacks 3 bases; bases without a gene match: 4.